The 18 T cell receptor beta chains below were found in one sample sequenced in a study of T cell repertoires in cytomegalovirus infection. MiXCR, applied by TCRdb to the reads, yields one record per CDR3 protein. This sample has a few hundred thousand distinct CDR3 sequences, with around 15% found just once. The sequencing input was CD8+ T cells from PBMCs. The receptors stem from a human donor in good health (CMV status not recorded). Some clones in this sample may be carry-over from other donors' samples.

This clonotype was seen many times. The J gene is TRBJ2-3, the V gene TRBV7-8, with unresolved D. CDR3 length: 12 residues. Germline CDR1 and CDR2: SGHVS and FQNEAQ. Trimming cost V 5 bases and J 2 bases, with 5 bases left between them. The CDR3 here is CASSRNTDTQYF. The CDR3 DNA is TGTGCCAGCAGCCGTAACACAGATACGCAGTATTTT. Variable domain in full (rest from reference TRBV7-8 and TRBJ2-3): GAGVSQSPRYKVAKRGQDVALRCDPISGHVSLFWYQQALGQGPEFLTYFQNEAQLDKSGLPSDRFFAERPEGSVSTLKIQRTQQEDSAVYLCASSRNTDTQYFGPGTRLTVL.

This clonotype was counted between two and nine times. The chain joins TRBV14 to TRBJ2-7; D is ambiguous. The length of the CDR3 is 13 residues. V was cut by 3 bases and J by 4 bases, with 10 bases left in between. Germline V gives CDR1 SGHDN, CDR2 FVKESK. In DNA form, the CDR3 reads TGTGCCAGCAGCCAGGAGCGCCCTTACGAGCAGTACTTC. Its translation: CASSQERPYEQYF. The whole variable domain, filled in from reference TRBV14 and TRBJ2-7, reads EAGVTQFPSHSVIEKGQTVTLRCDPISGHDNLYWYRRVMGKEIKFLLHFVKESKQDESGMPNNRFLAERTGGTYSTLKVQPAELEDSGVYFCASSQERPYEQYFGPGTRLTVT.

The table lists this clonotype with a few counts. The gene calls are TRBV28 and TRBJ2-5; a weak D match, TRBD1 (7 bases). Germline V gene sequence: CDR1 MDHEN, CDR2 SYDVKM. The CDR3 runs to 14 residues. V shed 3 bases and J shed 1 base, with 9 bases lying between them. The CDR3: CASSLQGGQETQYF. For the CDR3, the DNA is TGTGCCAGCAGTTTGCAGGGGGGCCAAGAGACCCAGTACTTC.

The table lists this clonotype with many counts. The rearrangement joins TRBV7-9 to TRBJ2-7; 9 bases align to TRBD1. CDR1 is SEHNR and CDR2 is FQNEAQ in the germline V gene (reference sequence). J lost 5 bases, V lost 2 bases, and 7 bases had no gene match. The CDR3 totals 15 residues. The CDR3 loop is CASSLSEQGANEQYF. CDR3 in DNA: TGTGCCAGCAGCTTATCGGAACAGGGGGCGAACGAGCAGTACTTC. Based on the CDR3 plus reference TRBV7-9 and TRBJ2-7, the full variable domain is DTGVSQNPRHKITKRGQNVTFRCDPISEHNRLYWYRQTLGQGPEFLTYFQNEAQLEKSRLLSDRFSAERPKGSFSTLEIQRTEQGDSAMYLCASSLSEQGANEQYFGPGTRLTVT.

The rearrangement links TRBV5-5 to TRBJ2-1; D could derive from TRBD1 or TRBD2 (5 bases each). V lost 2 bases and J lost 7, with 16 bases in between. The CDR3 is made up of 15 amino acids. The germline gives CDR1 SGHKS, CDR2 YYEKEE (reference sequence). In nucleotides, the CDR3 is TGTGCCAGCAGCTTTAGGTGGGGGACCGAGAATGAGCAGTTCTTC. Protein product: CASSFRWGTENEQFF.

This clonotype was seen only a few times. The chain joins TRBV19 to TRBJ2-3; maybe TRBD1 (5 bases). The length of the CDR3 is 17 residues. Germline CDR1 LNHDA, CDR2 SQIVND (reference sequence). V was cut by 3 bases and J by 0 bases, with 16 bases left in between. The CDR3 reads CASSMDGRARSTDTQYF. The CDR3 coding sequence is TGTGCCAGTAGTATGGACGGCAGGGCCCGAAGCACAGATACGCAGTATTTT.

This clonotype has at least ten counts. V gene TRBV29-1 combines with J gene TRBJ2-7, with D perhaps TRBD1 (5 bases). The CDR3 sequence is 14 residues long. Germline CDR1 SQVTM, CDR2 ANQGSEA. Trimming pared 4 bases from V and 6 bases from J, leaving 19 bases between. The CDR3 DNA is TGCAGCGTTGCCAGGGTAGGGGCGGCCTCCGAGCAGTACTTC. It specifies CSVARVGAASEQYF.

Many counts were recorded for this clonotype. The chain employs TRBV7-6 and TRBJ1-3, with D possibly being TRBD1 (5 bases). The V gene's germline CDR1 is SGHVS and CDR2 FNYEAQ. The V end lost 6 bases, the J end lost 1 base, and 19 bases lay between the germline ends. This CDR3 has 17 amino acids. The CDR3: CASSLPQGSASGNTIYF. In nucleotides, the CDR3 is TGTGCCAGCAGTTTACCCCAGGGTTCCGCGTCTGGAAACACCATATATTTT.

This clonotype was detected only a few times. The V call is TRBV27, the J call TRBJ2-3; tentatively, D is TRBD2 (6 bases). From germline, CDR1 is MNHEY and CDR2 SMNVEV (reference sequence). The CDR3 spans 11 residues. Trimming left V 5 bases short and J 8 bases short, with 8 bases between. The CDR3 nucleotides are TGTGCCAGCAGTCGCGGGGTTACGCAGTATTTT. Its translation is CASSRGVTQYF.

This clonotype was seen many times. This chain joins TRBV20-1 and TRBJ2-7; 8 positions agree with TRBD1. Germline CDR1 DFQATT, CDR2 SNEGSKA (reference sequence). The J segment lost 2 bases and the V segment lost 6 bases, leaving 6 bases of the junction unmatched. This CDR3 has 13 amino acids. Here the CDR3 DNA reads TGCAGTGCGCCGGGACAGGCACCCTACGAGCAGTACTTC. Translated: CSAPGQAPYEQYF.

In this sample, this clonotype turned up many times. The V gene is TRBV7-6, the J gene TRBJ1-1, with D tentatively TRBD1 (5 bases). Germline V gene sequence: CDR1 SGHVS, CDR2 FNYEAQ. The CDR3 contains 14 residues. Trimming removed 1 base from V and 5 bases from J, with 11 bases in between. The CDR3: CASSLGQGLTEAFF. The DNA for the CDR3 is TGTGCCAGCAGCTTAGGTCAGGGTCTGACTGAAGCTTTCTTT.

With respect to this clonotype: A much more abundant neighbour one base away suggests this may be a read error. A read error is likely, as this CDR3 ends without the conserved phenylalanine or tryptophan. The DNA of the CDR3 is TGTGCCAGTAGTATCGCCCAGGGGAGCGGGGAGCTGTTTTCT. Its protein is CASSIAQGSGELFS. The chain employs TRBV19 and TRBJ2-2, with D perhaps matching TRBD1 (6 bases). The germline V gene has CDR1 LNHDA and CDR2 SQIVND (reference sequence). V was pared by 3 bases and J by 7 bases, with 12 bases between. The CDR3 is made up of 14 amino acids.

This clonotype was seen only a few times. The rearrangement links TRBV2 to TRBJ2-1; D may match TRBD1 or TRBD2 (7 bases each). The CDR3 is 16 amino acids. CDR1 and CDR2 from the germline V gene are SNHLY and FYNNEI. V was cut by 8 bases and J by 2 bases, with 19 bases left in between. For the CDR3, the DNA is TGTGCCAGCGTCCCTCAGGGGGGGGGTACCTACAATGAGCAGTTCTTC. Encoded protein: CASVPQGGGTYNEQFF.

Points on this clonotype: It may be a read error: a sequence one base away is much more abundant. The chain employs TRBV7-6 and TRBJ1-6, with D possibly being TRBD1 (5 bases). CDR1 SGHVS and CDR2 FNYEAQ come from the germline V gene. The CDR3 has 14 amino acids. V lost 3 bases and J 9 bases, leaving 12 bases between the germline ends. The CDR3 DNA follows: TGTGCCAGCAGCTTGACAAGGGACGGTTCACCCCTCCACTTT. Its protein product is CASSLTRDGSPLHF.

This clonotype was observed a handful of times. The chain recombines TRBV29-1 with TRBJ2-7, with 9 bases identical to TRBD2. J was trimmed by 3 bases and V by 3 bases; bases with no gene match: 9. CDR1 is SQVTM, CDR2 ANQGSEA, per germline. This CDR3 is built from 15 residues. The CDR3 sequence: CSVEVERGAHYEQYF. DNA of the CDR3: TGCAGCGTTGAGGTAGAGCGGGGGGCACACTACGAGCAGTACTTC.

This clonotype was observed a handful of times. The chain links TRBV9 to TRBJ2-7, with TRBD2 matching over 10 bases. The CDR3 spans 13 residues. Trimming cost V 3 bases and J 5 bases; bases outside gene matches: 2. Germline lookup yields CDR1 SGDLS and CDR2 YYNGEE. Written as DNA, the CDR3 is TGTGCCAGCAGCGCTAGCGGGGGTGACGAGCAGTACTTC. It translates to CASSASGGDEQYF. Full variable domain (missing parts from reference TRBV9 and TRBJ2-7): DSGVTQTPKHLITATGQRVTLRCSPRSGDLSVYWYQQSLDQGLQFLIQYYNGEERAKGNILERFSAQQFPDLHSELNLSSLELGDSALYFCASSASGGDEQYFGPGTRLTVT.

The V call is TRBV19, the J call TRBJ2-7; D is possibly TRBD1 or TRBD2 (5 bases each). V gave up 3 bases and J gave up 5 bases, with 17 bases separating them. The V gene's germline CDR1 is LNHDA and CDR2 SQIVND (reference sequence). The CDR3 extends over 15 amino acids. CDR3 in DNA: TGTGCCAGTAGTATCGGCAGGGACCTTATGAACGAGCAGTACTTC. This gives the protein CASSIGRDLMNEQYF.

This clonotype has a single count. A much larger clone is a single base away; this may be a read error. J is TRBJ2-4 and V is TRBV7-2; TRBD2 aligns across 11 bases. CDR1 is SGHTA and CDR2 is FQGNSA in the germline V gene. This CDR3 comprises 13 residues. CDR3 region: CAGSLAGGAIQYF. The CDR3 nucleotides read TGTGCCGGCAGCTTAGCGGGGGGGGCCATTCAGTACTTC.